The clone carrying this T cell receptor beta chain was picked up one time. Its cognate antigen is unknown. These data are taken from a study of cytomegalovirus exposure and HLA in healthy donors. Study-wide results and caveats: One later analysis reportedly identified an Asian-associated ancestry cluster that showed fewer N-insertions than the roughly 700-donor mean. It was about 150 TCR beta chains that were listed as cytomegalovirus-associated.

Donors were ostensibly healthy at sampling, although undocumented immune exposures were probable. J gave up 7 bases and V 5 bases, and 1 base lay outside the gene matches. Germline CDR1 reads ENHRY; CDR2 reads SYGVKD. The CDR3 runs 12 residues. Amplification used 60 Vbeta primers and 13 Jbeta primers. The table came from immunoSEQ multiplex PCR; TCRdb's copy has only in-frame clones and leaves some out. In the table there are some 190,000 clones, 70% to 80% of which are singletons. Sequencing was done on a sample of PBMCs. The V call is TRBV10-3, the J call TRBJ1-1, with 10 bases aligning to TRBD1. The receptor was derived from a man in his late teens or twenties in good health and CMV-seronegative. CDR3 region: CAISWDRGEAFF. Written as DNA, the CDR3 is TGTGCCATCAGTTGGGACAGGGGTGAAGCTTTCTTT.